These T cell receptor beta chains were read from a single sample in a study of blood T cell repertoires in COVID-19. Clones were read by immunoSEQ multiplex PCR, and TCRdb kept only the in-frame ones, dropping some. The data show under 300,000 clones, about 90% seen once. The specimen sequenced was peripheral blood. The source of these receptors is a woman in her forties with acute or convalescent COVID-19. Each CDR3 is given with its conserved first and last residue. Fields, in order: V gene, J gene, D gene, CDR3 protein. The D gene is left open where the match is weak.

TRBV19,TRBJ1-1,NA,CASRVSTEAFF
TRBV21-1,TRBJ1-2,NA,CASSAVCDGGSYGYTF
TRBV18,TRBJ2-5,NA,CASSPSLAQETQYF
TRBV5-1,TRBJ2-2,NA,CASSLARDTGELFF
TRBV5-4,TRBJ1-2,TRBD1,CASSAFDRGAYGYTF
TRBV25-1,TRBJ1-2,TRBD1,CASNSRVGQGAVGYTF
TRBV5-4,TRBJ2-1,NA,CASTGVNEQFF
TRBV2,TRBJ2-1,NA,CASRLVSYNEQFF
TRBV5-4,TRBJ1-2,TRBD1,CASSLAGQQYGYTF
TRBV18,TRBJ1-6,NA,CASSRGEDSPLHF
TRBV4-2,TRBJ2-1,TRBD2,CASSQLSGGNSYNEQFF
TRBV5-5,TRBJ1-2,TRBD1,CASTGGQLYGYTF
TRBV5-1,TRBJ2-5,NA,CASSLAQLQETQYF
TRBV7-3,TRBJ2-1,TRBD1,CASSWGQGSYNEQFF
TRBV18,TRBJ1-2,NA,CASSPLPGRDYGYTF
TRBV5-8,TRBJ1-1,TRBD1,CASSLGDRANTEAFF
TRBV19,TRBJ1-4,NA,CASSIDRTSISTSNEKLFF
TRBV24-1,TRBJ2-5,NA,CATSDSAFDGTQETQYF
TRBV7-2,TRBJ1-6,TRBD1,CASSSLGGQRNSPLHF
TRBV12-5,TRBJ1-3,NA,CASGLAFGNTIYF
TRBV5-1,TRBJ2-1,TRBD1,CASSFGQASNEQFF
TRBV30,TRBJ1-3,TRBD1,CAWTGGLSGNTIYF
TRBV6-2/TRBV6-3,TRBJ1-1,NA,CASSYQGRVGTEAFF
TRBV7-8,TRBJ1-5,NA,CASSSRVWGNQPQHF
TRBV7-2,TRBJ2-1,TRBD2,CASSLGIAGAGDEQFF
TRBV30,TRBJ1-2,TRBD1,CAWRGTGVNYGYTF
TRBV5-4,TRBJ2-4,TRBD1,CASSLGQGLAKNIQYF
TRBV9,TRBJ2-3,TRBD1,CASSRTGGADTQYF
TRBV3-1/TRBV3-2,TRBJ1-5,NA,CASSQGGSRNQPQHF
TRBV27,TRBJ1-5,NA,CASSRGNQPQHF
TRBV5-4,TRBJ1-1,NA,CASSGGTVNTEAFF
TRBV5-1,TRBJ1-4,NA,CASSRGQIATNEKLFF
TRBV5-6,TRBJ1-3,NA,CASSRSGGSGNTIYF
TRBV19,TRBJ1-4,NA,CASSREPRGFSTNEKLFF
TRBV7-2,TRBJ1-3,NA,CASSLAVGGHSGNTIYF
TRBV9,TRBJ2-3,TRBD2,CASSATSGERTDTQYF
TRBV4-1,TRBJ2-6,NA,CASSQLTGPIPSGANVLTF
TRBV24-1,TRBJ1-2,TRBD1,CATSDSDRNRAGGYTF
TRBV5-1,TRBJ2-5,NA,CASSHDRPQETQYF
TRBV13,TRBJ2-5,NA,CASSLGLGVLETQYF
TRBV5-4,TRBJ2-2,NA,CASSLETETFSNTGELFF